This TCR beta chain emerged from a study of T cell repertoires in cytomegalovirus infection. Across the study: The authors relied on CMV epitopes, both recently identified HLA-C-restricted and well-studied HLA-B-restricted. In public TCR beta signatures, there were indications of both CMV infection and matching HLA type. Whole-study results and caveats: HLA-C-restricted, CMV-specific TCR beta clonotypes were dominant ex vivo.

CDR1 and CDR2 from the germline V gene are SGHAT and FQNNGV. J gave up 2 bases and V 3 bases, and 3 bases lay outside the gene matches. This CDR3 region has 14 residues. TCRdb re-analysed the reads in MiXCR, keeping a single row per CDR3 protein. The sample shows a few hundred thousand distinct CDR3 sequences, almost 40% of them seen only once. To note about this clonotype: Its antigen remains unidentified.

This receptor was taken from a human donor in good health (CMV status not recorded). Some clones in this sample may be carry-over from other donors' samples. The sample here was cultured PBMCs, taken from culture after CMV antigen stimulation. The chain is built from TRBV11-2 and TRBJ2-5, with 7 bases lining up with TRBD1. The CDR3 bases are TGTGCCAGCAGCTTTCCGGGACAGCAAGAGACCCAGTACTTC. Protein: CASSFPGQQETQYF.